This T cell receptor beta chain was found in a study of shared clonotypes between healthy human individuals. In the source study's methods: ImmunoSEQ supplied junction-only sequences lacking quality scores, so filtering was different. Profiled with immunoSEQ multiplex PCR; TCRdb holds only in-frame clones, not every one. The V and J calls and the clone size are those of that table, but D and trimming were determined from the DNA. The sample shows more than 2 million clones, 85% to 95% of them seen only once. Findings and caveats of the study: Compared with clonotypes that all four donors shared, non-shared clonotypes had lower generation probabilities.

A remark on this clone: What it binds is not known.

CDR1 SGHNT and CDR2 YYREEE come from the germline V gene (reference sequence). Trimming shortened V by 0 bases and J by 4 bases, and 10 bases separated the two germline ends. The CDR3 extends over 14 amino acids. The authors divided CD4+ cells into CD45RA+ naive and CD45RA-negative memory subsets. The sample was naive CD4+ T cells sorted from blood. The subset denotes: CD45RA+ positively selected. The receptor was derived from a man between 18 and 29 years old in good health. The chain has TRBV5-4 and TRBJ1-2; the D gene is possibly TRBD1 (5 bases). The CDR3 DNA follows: TGTGCCAGCAGCTTGGGACAGCCAGCCTATGGCTACACCTTC. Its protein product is CASSLGQPAYGYTF. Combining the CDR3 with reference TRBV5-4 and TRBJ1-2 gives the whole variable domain ETGVTQSPTHLIKTRGQQVTLRCSSQSGHNTVSWYQQALGQGPQFIFQYYREEENGRGNFPPRFSGLQFPNYSSELNVNALELDDSALYLCASSLGQPAYGYTFGSGTRLTVV.